This record looks at one TCR beta chain sequence and its context. V was trimmed by 4 bases and J by 8 bases, leaving 10 bases between them. The CDR3 is 12 residues long. Per germline, CDR1 SGHNT and CDR2 YYREEE (reference sequence). Original processing methods: It was from reference gene primer amplification that nucleated cell counts were estimated. The repertoire was sequenced with immunoSEQ multiplex PCR; TCRdb's copy has only in-frame clones and lacks some. That table is the source of V, J and clone size, and D and trimming were worked out from the DNA. The profile shows roughly 250,000 clones, approximately 86% of them singletons. The sample comes from a study of blood T cell repertoires in COVID-19. Study as a whole: From T cells, B-cell-depleted T cells, or PBMCs came the material, which was cDNA or gDNA.

The chain uses TRBV5-4 and TRBJ2-1, with D maybe TRBD2 (5 bases). This clonotype was sampled from a woman aged 50 to 65 who had recovered from COVID-19. The specimen was PBMCs or T cells enriched from blood (not recorded which). The CDR3 spells CASSRGFDEQFF. The CDR3 DNA is TGTGCCAGCAGCCGGGGATTCGATGAGCAGTTCTTC.